The T cell receptor beta chain described here comes from a study of T cells in Graves' hyperthyroidism and ophthalmopathy. What was amplified from RNA transcripts were TCR beta CDR3 regions. Primed by the HTBI set, a first-round RT-PCR was run on the TCR CDR3. Via MiXCR, TCRdb re-called the multiplex PCR reads, giving one row per CDR3 protein. The table has 550,000 to 600,000 distinct CDR3 sequences, approximately 15% seen once. CDR3 length: 14 amino acids. Findings of the study overall: Blood also contained most expanded thyroid clonotypes above 0.001.

Remarks on this clonotype: The antigen remains undetermined. A much larger clone is a single base away; this may be a read error.

This TCR was recovered from a woman aged 18-35 years with Graves' ophthalmopathy. The V gene is TRBV12-3 or TRBV12-4, the J gene TRBJ1-2, with D uncertain. The sample taken for sequencing was blood. CDR3: CACSFRVLYYGYTF. The CDR3 nucleotides are TGTGCCTGCAGTTTTCGGGTACTCTACTATGGCTACACCTTC.